This T cell receptor beta chain is from a study of blood T cell repertoires in COVID-19. Study information: Whether acute or convalescent, the COVID-19 samples came from the United States, Italy and Spain. T cells, B-cell-depleted T cells, or PBMCs provided the cDNA or gDNA that served as material.

The CDR3 has 14 residues. Per germline, CDR1 DFQATT and CDR2 SNEGSKA (reference sequence). Trimming stripped 6 bases from V and 2 bases from J, with 15 bases between. Under the authors' procedure: Amplification of reference gene primers was used by the study to estimate nucleated cell counts. Generated by immunoSEQ multiplex PCR, the TCRdb table keeps only in-frame clones and is missing some. V, J and clone size reflect that table, while D and trimming were determined from the DNA. The data contain around 67,000 clones, 87% of them singletons. The chain employs TRBV20-1 and TRBJ2-3, with D possibly matching TRBD2 (6 bases). Specimen: peripheral blood. The sequence was obtained from a man in his fifties or sixties with active COVID-19. The CDR3 is CSASYSGFTDTQYF. CDR3 in DNA: TGCAGTGCAAGTTATAGCGGATTCACAGATACGCAGTATTTT.